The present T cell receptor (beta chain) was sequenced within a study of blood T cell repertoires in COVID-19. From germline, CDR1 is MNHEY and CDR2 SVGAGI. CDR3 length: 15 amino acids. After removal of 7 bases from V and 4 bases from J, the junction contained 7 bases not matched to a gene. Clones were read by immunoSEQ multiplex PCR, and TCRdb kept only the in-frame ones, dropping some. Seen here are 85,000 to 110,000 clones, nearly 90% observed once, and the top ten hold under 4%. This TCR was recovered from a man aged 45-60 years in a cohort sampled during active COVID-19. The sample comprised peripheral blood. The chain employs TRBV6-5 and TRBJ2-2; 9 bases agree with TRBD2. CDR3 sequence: CASNLRGGFTGELFF. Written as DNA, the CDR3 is TGTGCCAGCAATCTGCGGGGGGGCTTCACCGGGGAGCTGTTTTTT.